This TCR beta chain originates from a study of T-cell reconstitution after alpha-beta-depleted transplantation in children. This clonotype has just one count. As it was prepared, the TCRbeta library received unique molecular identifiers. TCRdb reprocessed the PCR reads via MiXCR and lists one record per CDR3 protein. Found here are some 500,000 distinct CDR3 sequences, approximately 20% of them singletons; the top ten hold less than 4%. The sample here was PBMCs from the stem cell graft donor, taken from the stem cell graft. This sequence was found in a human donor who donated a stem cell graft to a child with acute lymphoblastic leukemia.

CDR3 loop: CSARKLAEATYEQYF. For the CDR3, the DNA is TGCAGTGCTAGAAAACTAGCGGAAGCAACTTACGAGCAGTACTTC. V is TRBV20-1 and J is TRBJ2-7, with 8 bases fitting TRBD2. Germline CDR1 reads DFQATT; CDR2 reads SNEGSKA (reference sequence). V was clipped by 2 bases and J by 4 bases; unmatched bases: 10. CDR3 length equals 15 residues.